Below, 21 T cell receptor beta chains from the same sample are listed, as sequenced in a study of technical replicates of blood from four donors. The method was immunoSEQ multiplex PCR; TCRdb's version includes in-frame clones alone and lacks a portion of them. The sample has roughly 81,000 clones; around 85% are singletons. Input material: PBMCs. The receptors come from a human donor in good health. Some clones in this sample may be carry-over from other donors' samples.

The sample holds a few counts of this clone. This chain joins TRBV7-9 and TRBJ1-5, with TRBD1 identical over 8 bases. The CDR3 has 16 amino acids. Unmatched junction bases numbered 7, after V lost 0 bases and J lost 6 bases. Germline V gene sequence: CDR1 SEHNR, CDR2 FQNEAQ (reference sequence). The CDR3 is CASSLALGQGGQPQHF. CDR3 nucleotides: TGTGCCAGCAGCTTAGCGCTAGGACAGGGTGGTCAGCCCCAGCATTTT.

The chain is built from TRBV4-1 and TRBJ1-5, with D possibly being TRBD1 (5 bases). The CDR3 extends over 16 amino acids. V was pared by 2 bases and J by 1 base, with 12 bases between. CDR1 is MGHRA and CDR2 is YSYEKL in the germline V gene. CDR3 DNA: TGCGCCAGCAGCCAATGGGCGGGGGGGAGCAATCAGCCCCAGCATTTT. Encoded protein: CASSQWAGGSNQPQHF.

The CDR3: CASSSSPSNTGELFF. CDR3 DNA: TGTGCCAGCAGCTCAAGCCCCTCAAACACCGGGGAGCTGTTTTTT. The rearrangement links TRBV7-9 to TRBJ2-2; D uncertain. From germline, CDR1 is SEHNR and CDR2 FQNEAQ (reference sequence). V gave up 4 bases and J gave up 2 bases, with 11 bases separating them. CDR3 length: 15 amino acids.

This clone occurred once. The gene calls are TRBV29-1 and TRBJ2-5, with 7 positions matching TRBD2. Per the germline V gene, CDR1 is SQVTM and CDR2 is ANQGSEA. CDR3 length equals 14 residues. V trimming: 0 bases; J trimming: 6 bases; junction bases outside the gene matches: 7. The CDR3 reads CSVEESSGGKTQYF. The CDR3 coding sequence is TGCAGCGTTGAAGAGTCTAGCGGAGGGAAGACCCAGTACTTC.

This clone was observed once. This chain uses TRBV4-1 with TRBJ2-1, with TRBD2 matching 10 bases. CDR3 length equals 17 residues. Germline V lookup: CDR1 MGHRA, CDR2 YSYEKL. J lost 3 bases, V lost 0 bases, and 5 bases had no gene match. Here the CDR3 reads CASSQEGSGGVYNEQFF. CDR3 in DNA: TGCGCCAGCAGCCAAGAGGGGAGCGGGGGGGTCTACAATGAGCAGTTCTTC.

The chain uses TRBV4-3 and TRBJ1-4, with D perhaps TRBD1 (5 bases). Trimming stripped 3 bases from V and 0 bases from J, with 17 bases between. Germline V gene lookup returns CDR1 LGHNA and CDR2 YSLEER. The CDR3 contains 18 residues. The CDR3 DNA reads TGCGCCAGCAGCCAGGGGCATCGGGGGGGGGCAACTAATGAAAAACTGTTTTTT. Its protein product is CASSQGHRGGATNEKLFF.

This clone was recorded only once. V is TRBV14 and J is TRBJ1-6; 11 positions agree with TRBD1. The J segment lost 7 bases and the V segment lost 4 bases, leaving 3 bases of the junction unmatched. Germline CDR1 and CDR2: SGHDN and FVKESK. This CDR3 spans 15 amino acids. CDR3 DNA: TGTGCCAGCAGCCCGGGACAGGGGGAAAATTCACCCCTCCACTTT. Translation gives CASSPGQGENSPLHF.

J is TRBJ1-1 and V is TRBV7-3, with 9 bases lining up with TRBD1. The CDR3 is made up of 14 amino acids. The germline gives CDR1 SGHTA, CDR2 FQGTGA. Unmatched junction bases numbered 2, after V lost 2 bases and J lost 4 bases. The CDR3 is CASSLGTGSTEAFF. The CDR3 DNA reads TGTGCCAGCAGCTTAGGGACAGGGTCCACTGAAGCTTTCTTT.

This clone has just one count. The gene calls are TRBV4-1 and TRBJ1-1; 11 bases are a match to TRBD1. The CDR3 loop spans 18 amino acids. Germline V gene lookup returns CDR1 MGHRA and CDR2 YSYEKL. The trim removed 5 bases at V and 1 base at J, leaving 12 bases unmatched. The CDR3 sequence is CASSYGTGGGFRNTEAFF. The CDR3 nucleotides are TGCGCCAGCAGCTATGGGACAGGGGGAGGTTTTAGGAACACTGAAGCTTTCTTT.

This clone was seen only once. J is TRBJ2-7 and V is TRBV5-1; TRBD1 aligns across 9 bases. CDR1 is SGHRS, CDR2 YFSETQ, per germline. This CDR3 contains 15 residues. Trimming at V came to 4 bases and at J to 4 bases, leaving 9 bases not matched to a gene. The CDR3 sequence is CASSPGTGFLYEQYF. In DNA form, the CDR3 reads TGCGCCAGCAGCCCCGGGACAGGGTTCCTTTACGAGCAGTACTTC.

The chain uses TRBV30 and TRBJ1-2, with D perhaps TRBD1 (5 bases). Trimming pared 4 bases from V and 5 bases from J, leaving 14 bases between. Germline CDR1 reads GTSNPN; CDR2 reads SVGIG (reference sequence). This CDR3 comprises 13 residues. The CDR3 bases are TGTGCCTGGATCGGAGGGGTTCGATATGGCTACACCTTC. As protein: CAWIGGVRYGYTF. Drawing the rest from reference TRBV30 and TRBJ1-2, the complete variable domain is SQTIHQWPATLVQPVGSPLSLECTVEGTSNPNLYWYRQAAGRGLQLLFYSVGIGQISSEVPQNLSASRPQDRQFILSSKKLLLSDSGFYLCAWIGGVRYGYTFGSGTRLTVV.

The genes are TRBV30 and TRBJ1-2, with D possibly being TRBD1 (5 bases). Trimming removed 2 bases at V and 4 bases at J, with 17 bases between. Germline V gene lookup returns CDR1 GTSNPN and CDR2 SVGIG (reference sequence). The CDR3 consists of 15 residues. CDR3 in amino acids: CAWSPPLAGGYGYTF. CDR3 in DNA: TGTGCCTGGAGTCCCCCTCTGGCCGGGGGCTATGGCTACACCTTC.

This chain links TRBV2 with TRBJ1-2, with D maybe TRBD1 (6 bases). The CDR3 runs 15 residues. Germline CDR1 and CDR2: SNHLY and FYNNEI. V dropped 2 bases and J dropped 4 bases, with 14 bases sitting between them. The CDR3 here is CASSEMPDSLYGYTF. Written as DNA, the CDR3 is TGTGCCAGCAGTGAAATGCCGGACAGCCTCTATGGCTACACCTTC.

This sequence joins TRBV30 and TRBJ1-5, with D possibly matching TRBD1 (5 bases). V was trimmed by 0 bases and J by 2 bases, leaving 8 bases between them. This CDR3 has 14 residues. In germline, CDR1 is GTSNPN, CDR2 SVGIG (reference sequence). The CDR3 loop reads CAWSVWGGNQPQHF. The CDR3 region has the DNA TGTGCCTGGAGTGTATGGGGGGGCAATCAGCCCCAGCATTTT.

In this sample, this clone turned up a few times. This rearrangement joins TRBV5-4 to TRBJ1-2, with D maybe TRBD1 (5 bases). The V end was cut by 2 bases, the J end by 3 bases, with 8 bases between. Germline-derived CDR1 and CDR2 are SGHNT and YYREEE (reference sequence). The CDR3 length is 13 residues. CDR3 residues: CASSFAGYYGYTF. The CDR3, as DNA: TGTGCCAGCAGCTTCGCAGGGTACTATGGCTACACCTTC.

The chain combines TRBV5-6 with TRBJ2-7, with TRBD2 as a possible D gene (6 bases). The CDR3 is 16 residues long. The V gene lost 0 bases and the J gene lost 1 base, with 14 bases spanning the gap. The germline CDR1 and CDR2 sequences are SGHDT and YYEEEE. The DNA of the CDR3 is TGTGCCAGCAGCTTGGGGCCCGGGACTGTTTCCTACGAGCAGTACTTC. Translated: CASSLGPGTVSYEQYF.

The chain carries TRBV4-2 and TRBJ2-3; D gene uncertain. This CDR3 has 13 amino acids. Germline-derived CDR1 and CDR2 are LGHNA and YNFKEQ. Trimming took off 0 bases at V and 7 bases at J, with 8 bases between the two ends. CDR3 loop: CASSQDIRNTQYF. As DNA, the CDR3 is TGTGCCAGCAGCCAAGATATCAGGAATACGCAGTATTTT.

This clone was recorded only once. The V gene is TRBV4-3, the J gene TRBJ1-4, with D maybe TRBD1 (6 bases). The CDR3 has 16 residues. Trimming took off 0 bases at V and 7 bases at J, with 15 bases between the two ends. Germline assignment: CDR1 LGHNA and CDR2 YSLEER. The CDR3 DNA is TGCGCCAGCAGCCAAGACCGGGACACCCGGAGTGAAAAACTGTTTTTT. This encodes CASSQDRDTRSEKLFF.

The chain employs TRBV7-9 and TRBJ1-2; 9 nucleotides align to TRBD1. Per the germline V gene, CDR1 is SEHNR and CDR2 is FQNEAQ (reference sequence). Trimming removed 5 bases from V and 6 bases from J; junction bases left unmatched: 10. This CDR3 comprises 15 residues. The CDR3 DNA reads TGTGCCAGCAGCGGAGACGGACAGGGGCTTAATGGCTACACCTTC. Its translation: CASSGDGQGLNGYTF.

The CDR3 protein is CASRVENTEAFF. CDR3 coding DNA: TGTGCCAGCAGAGTAGAGAACACTGAAGCTTTCTTT. This chain links TRBV2 with TRBJ1-1; D call uncertain. The V end lost 6 bases, the J end lost 1 base, and 6 bases lay between the germline ends. The germline CDR1 and CDR2 sequences are SNHLY and FYNNEI. The CDR3 totals 12 residues.

The rearrangement joins TRBV7-2 to TRBJ2-7; D is ambiguous. V was cut by 1 base and J by 8 bases, with 18 bases left in between. Germline V gene lookup returns CDR1 SGHTA and CDR2 FQGNSA. The CDR3 is made up of 15 amino acids. The CDR3: CASSLGLVGPLKQYF. The CDR3 nucleotides read TGTGCCAGCAGCTTAGGCCTAGTGGGTCCCTTGAAGCAGTACTTC.